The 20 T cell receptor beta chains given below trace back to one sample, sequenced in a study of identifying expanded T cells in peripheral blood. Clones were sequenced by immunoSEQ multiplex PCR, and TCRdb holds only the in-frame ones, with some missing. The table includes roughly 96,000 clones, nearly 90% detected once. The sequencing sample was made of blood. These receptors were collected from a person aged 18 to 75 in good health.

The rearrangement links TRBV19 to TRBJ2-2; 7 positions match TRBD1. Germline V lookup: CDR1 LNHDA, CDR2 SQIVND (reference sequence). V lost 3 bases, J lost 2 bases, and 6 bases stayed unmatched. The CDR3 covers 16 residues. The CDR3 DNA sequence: TGTGCCAGTAGTATCTCCGGGACAGCCAACACCGGGGAGCTGTTTTTT. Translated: CASSISGTANTGELFF.

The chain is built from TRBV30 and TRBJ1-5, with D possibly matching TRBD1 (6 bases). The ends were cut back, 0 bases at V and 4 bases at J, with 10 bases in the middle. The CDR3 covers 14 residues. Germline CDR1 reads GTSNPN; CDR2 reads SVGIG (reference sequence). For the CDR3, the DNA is TGTGCCTGGAGTGTTGGGGGGCCGAATCAGCCCCAGCATTTT. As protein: CAWSVGGPNQPQHF. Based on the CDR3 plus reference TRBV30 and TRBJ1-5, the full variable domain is SQTIHQWPATLVQPVGSPLSLECTVEGTSNPNLYWYRQAAGRGLQLLFYSVGIGQISSEVPQNLSASRPQDRQFILSSKKLLLSDSGFYLCAWSVGGPNQPQHFGDGTRLSIL.

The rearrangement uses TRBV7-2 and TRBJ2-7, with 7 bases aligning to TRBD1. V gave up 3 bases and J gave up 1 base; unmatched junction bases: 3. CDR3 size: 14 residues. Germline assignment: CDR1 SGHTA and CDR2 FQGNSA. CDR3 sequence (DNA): TGTGCCAGCAGCTTTGACAGGGTTTCCTACGAGCAGTACTTC. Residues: CASSFDRVSYEQYF.

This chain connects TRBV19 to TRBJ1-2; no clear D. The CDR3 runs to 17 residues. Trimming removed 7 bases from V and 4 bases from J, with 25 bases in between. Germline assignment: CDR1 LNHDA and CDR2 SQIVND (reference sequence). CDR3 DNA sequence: TGTGCCAGTACCTCAAGTTACGGGCAGATAAGAATCTATGGCTACACCTTC. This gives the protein CASTSSYGQIRIYGYTF.

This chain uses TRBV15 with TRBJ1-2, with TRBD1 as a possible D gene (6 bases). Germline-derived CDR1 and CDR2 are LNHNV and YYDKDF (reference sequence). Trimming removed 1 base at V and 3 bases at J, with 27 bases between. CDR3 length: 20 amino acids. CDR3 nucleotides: TGTGCCACCAGCAGAGTTTTTTTGACGACAGGACAAGCGTCCGACTATGGCTACACCTTC. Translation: CATSRVFLTTGQASDYGYTF.

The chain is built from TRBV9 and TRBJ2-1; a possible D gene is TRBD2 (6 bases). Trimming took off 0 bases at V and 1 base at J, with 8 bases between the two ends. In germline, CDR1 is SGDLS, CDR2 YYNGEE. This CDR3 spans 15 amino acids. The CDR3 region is CASSVGTTSYNEQFF. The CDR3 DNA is TGTGCCAGCAGCGTAGGGACTACTTCCTACAATGAGCAGTTCTTC.

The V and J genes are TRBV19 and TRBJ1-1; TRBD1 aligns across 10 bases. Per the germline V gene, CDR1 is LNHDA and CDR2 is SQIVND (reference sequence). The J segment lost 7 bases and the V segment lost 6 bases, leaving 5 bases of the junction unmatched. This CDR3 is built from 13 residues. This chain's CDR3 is CASRSTGGVEAFF. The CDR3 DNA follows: TGTGCCAGTAGATCGACAGGGGGCGTTGAAGCTTTCTTT.

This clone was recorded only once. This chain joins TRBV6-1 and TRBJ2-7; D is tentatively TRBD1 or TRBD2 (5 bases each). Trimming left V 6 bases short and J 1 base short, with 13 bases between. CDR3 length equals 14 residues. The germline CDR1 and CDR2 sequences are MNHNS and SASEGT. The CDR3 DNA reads TGTGCCAGCAGGACTAAGGGGATTTCCTACGAGCAGTACTTC. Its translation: CASRTKGISYEQYF.

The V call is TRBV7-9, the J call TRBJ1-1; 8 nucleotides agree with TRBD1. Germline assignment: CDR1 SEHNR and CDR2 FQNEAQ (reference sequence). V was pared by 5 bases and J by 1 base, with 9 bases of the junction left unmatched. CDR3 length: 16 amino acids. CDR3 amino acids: CASSPLAGGTNTEAFF. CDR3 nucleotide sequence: TGTGCCAGCAGCCCCTTGGCAGGGGGCACGAACACTGAAGCTTTCTTT.

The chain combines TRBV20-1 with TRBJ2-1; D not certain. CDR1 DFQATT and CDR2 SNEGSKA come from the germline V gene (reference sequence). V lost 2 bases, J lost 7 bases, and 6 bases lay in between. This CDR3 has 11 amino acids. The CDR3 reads CSARWGNEQFF. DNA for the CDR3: TGCAGTGCTAGATGGGGAAATGAGCAGTTCTTC.

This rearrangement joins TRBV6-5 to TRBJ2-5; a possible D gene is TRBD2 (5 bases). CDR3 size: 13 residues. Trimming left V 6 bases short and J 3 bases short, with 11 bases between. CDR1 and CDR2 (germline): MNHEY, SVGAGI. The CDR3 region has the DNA TGTGCCAGCAGCACGGGATTCAAAGAGACCCAGTACTTC. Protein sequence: CASSTGFKETQYF.

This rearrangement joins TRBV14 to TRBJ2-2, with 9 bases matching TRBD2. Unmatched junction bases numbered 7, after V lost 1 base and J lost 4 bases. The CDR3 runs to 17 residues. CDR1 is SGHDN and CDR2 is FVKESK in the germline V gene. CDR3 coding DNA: TGTGCCAGCAGCCAAGGTTATAGCGGGGGCGGCACCGGGGAGCTGTTTTTT. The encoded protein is CASSQGYSGGGTGELFF.

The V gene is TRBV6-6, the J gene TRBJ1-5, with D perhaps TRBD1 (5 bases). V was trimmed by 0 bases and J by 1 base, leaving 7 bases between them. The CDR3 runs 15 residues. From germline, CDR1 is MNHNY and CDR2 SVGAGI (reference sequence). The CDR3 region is CASSYSGTSNQPQHF. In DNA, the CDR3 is TGTGCCAGCAGTTACTCCGGGACCAGCAATCAGCCCCAGCATTTT.

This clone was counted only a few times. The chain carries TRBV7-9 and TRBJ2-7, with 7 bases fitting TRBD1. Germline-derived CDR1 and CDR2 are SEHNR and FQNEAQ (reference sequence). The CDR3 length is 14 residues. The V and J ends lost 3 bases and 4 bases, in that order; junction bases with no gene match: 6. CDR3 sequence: CASSLKGGTYEQYF. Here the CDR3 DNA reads TGTGCCAGCAGCTTGAAAGGGGGCACGTACGAGCAGTACTTC.

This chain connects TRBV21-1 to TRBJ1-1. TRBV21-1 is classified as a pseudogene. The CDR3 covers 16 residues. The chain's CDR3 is CASSKAGTAPLTEAFF. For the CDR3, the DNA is TGTGCCAGCAGCAAGGCTGGAACCGCGCCCCTCACTGAAGCTTTCTTT.

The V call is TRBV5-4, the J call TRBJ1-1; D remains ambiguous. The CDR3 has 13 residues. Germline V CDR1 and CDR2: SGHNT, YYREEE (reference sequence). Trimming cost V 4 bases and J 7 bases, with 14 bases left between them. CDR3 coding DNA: TGTGCCAGCAGCCCGAGGGAGGACTATGAAGCTTTCTTT. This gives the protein CASSPREDYEAFF.

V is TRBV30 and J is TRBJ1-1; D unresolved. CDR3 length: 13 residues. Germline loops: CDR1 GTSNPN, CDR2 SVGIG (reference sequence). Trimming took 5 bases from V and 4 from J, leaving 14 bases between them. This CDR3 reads CAWGSGGGTEAFF. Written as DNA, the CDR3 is TGTGCCTGGGGAAGCGGAGGAGGCACTGAAGCTTTCTTT.

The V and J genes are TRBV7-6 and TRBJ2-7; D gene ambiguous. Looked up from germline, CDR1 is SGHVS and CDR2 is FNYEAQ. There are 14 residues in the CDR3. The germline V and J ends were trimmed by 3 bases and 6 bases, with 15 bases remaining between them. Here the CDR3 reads CASSLAPPPSEQYF. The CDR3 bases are TGTGCCAGCAGCTTGGCCCCCCCGCCCTCCGAGCAGTACTTC.

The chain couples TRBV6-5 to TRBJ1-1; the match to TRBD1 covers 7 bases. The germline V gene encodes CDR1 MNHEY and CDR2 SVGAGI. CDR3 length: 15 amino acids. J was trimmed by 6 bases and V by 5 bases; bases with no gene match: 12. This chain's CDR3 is CASSRQTGRIAEAFF. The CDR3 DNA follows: TGTGCCAGCAGTCGACAGACAGGGCGTATTGCTGAAGCTTTCTTT.

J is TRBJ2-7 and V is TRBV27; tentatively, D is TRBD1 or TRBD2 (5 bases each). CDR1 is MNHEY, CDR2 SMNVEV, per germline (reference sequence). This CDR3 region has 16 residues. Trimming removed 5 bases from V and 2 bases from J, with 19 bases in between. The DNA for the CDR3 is TGTGCCAGCAGTCCAACGCACGGGACCACCACCTACGAGCAGTACTTC. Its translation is CASSPTHGTTTYEQYF.